Listed here are 18 T cell receptor beta chains from one sample, sequenced in a study of a mutant IDH1 vaccine in newly diagnosed glioma. Antigen specificity for these receptors is unknown. Regarding time point: week 47, end of study. The investigators gave 300 ug of mutant IDH1 20-mer peptide in each vaccine dose, together with topical imiquimod. Here immunoSEQ multiplex PCR was the method, and the copy in TCRdb shows in-frame clones only, minus some. This sample has more than 50,000 clones, with roughly two thirds found just once. This sample comprised peripheral blood mononuclear cells (PBMCs), obtained from a glioma patient whose treatment included an IDH1 peptide vaccine. The receptors were sampled from a man in his forties with glioma. Some clones in this sample may be carry-over from other donors' samples.

Only a few counts were recorded for this clone. The rearrangement links TRBV6-1 to TRBJ2-1, with 8 bases fitting TRBD2. CDR1 and CDR2 from the germline V gene are MNHNS and SASEGT. The CDR3 runs 15 residues. The junction had 5 bases not matched to a gene; V was cut back by 1 base and J by 6 bases. CDR3 bases: TGTGCCAGCAGTGAAGGGCTAGCGGGTTCCAATGAGCAGTTCTTC. This sequence encodes CASSEGLAGSNEQFF.

J is TRBJ1-2 and V is TRBV6-5, with D possibly matching TRBD1 (6 bases). This CDR3 is 15 amino acids long. Germline CDR1 reads MNHEY; CDR2 reads SVGAGI. Trimming cost V 0 bases and J 2 bases, with 10 bases left between them. The CDR3 here is CASSYSWQGNYGYTF. The CDR3 coding sequence is TGTGCCAGCAGTTACTCATGGCAGGGGAACTATGGCTACACCTTC.

The chain employs TRBV2 and TRBJ2-3; TRBD2 agrees at 9 bases. V shed 3 bases, J shed 6 bases, and the junction held 10 bases outside the gene matches. The CDR3 covers 16 residues. Germline-derived CDR1 and CDR2 are SNHLY and FYNNEI. The CDR3 spells CASSEVAGASEDTQYF. CDR3 DNA sequence: TGTGCCAGCAGTGAGGTAGCGGGGGCCAGCGAGGATACGCAGTATTTT.

A few counts support this clone. The chain links TRBV6-5 to TRBJ1-2; D not certain. Trimming shortened V by 7 bases and J by 3 bases, and 18 bases separated the two germline ends. Per the germline V gene, CDR1 is MNHEY and CDR2 is SVGAGI. CDR3 length: 15 amino acids. CDR3 region: CASKSKSFIDYGYTF. CDR3 DNA sequence: TGTGCCAGCAAGTCGAAATCCTTTATTGACTATGGCTACACCTTC.

This clone has a single count. This sample includes further DNA sequences coding for the same CDR3. In nucleotides, the CDR3 is TGTGCCAGCAGCCCCGGGACAGGTGCCTACGAGCAGTACTTC. Encoded protein: CASSPGTGAYEQYF. The chain recombines TRBV11-2 with TRBJ2-7; 8 nucleotides line up with TRBD1. This CDR3 is 14 amino acids long. Trimming at V came to 5 bases and at J to 2 bases, leaving 5 bases not matched to a gene. Germline V gene lookup returns CDR1 SGHAT and CDR2 FQNNGV.

In its sample, this clone was seen a few times. The rearrangement joins TRBV7-2 to TRBJ1-4; D is undetermined. Germline values: CDR1 SGHTA, CDR2 FQGNSA. Between the trimmed V and J ends, which lost 6 bases and 1 base, there was a span of 6 bases. This CDR3 spans 13 amino acids. This CDR3 reads CASSGGTNEKLFF. CDR3 coding DNA: TGTGCCAGCAGTGGAGGAACTAATGAAAAACTGTTTTTT.

This clone is a singleton in its sample. The chain carries TRBV6-6 and TRBJ1-1; a possible D gene is TRBD1 (5 bases). V was clipped by 6 bases and J by 2 bases, with 10 bases between them. The CDR3 is made up of 13 amino acids. Germline lookup yields CDR1 MNHNY and CDR2 SVGAGI (reference sequence). CDR3 protein: CASSYQGNTEAFF. The CDR3 DNA follows: TGTGCCAGCAGCTATCAGGGTAACACTGAAGCTTTCTTT.

The chain couples TRBV5-1 to TRBJ1-1; D call uncertain. The CDR3 extends over 15 amino acids. CDR1 SGHRS and CDR2 YFSETQ come from the germline V gene. V was shortened by 1 base and J by 1 base, with 11 bases between the two germline ends. The DNA for the CDR3 is TGCGCCAGCAGCTTGCTTCCAGCCACGAACACTGAAGCTTTCTTT. Protein product: CASSLLPATNTEAFF.

The rearrangement joins TRBV5-1 to TRBJ2-6, with D maybe TRBD2 (6 bases). CDR1 is SGHRS, CDR2 YFSETQ, per germline. V lost 1 base to trimming and J lost 1 base, with 15 bases between them. CDR3 size: 18 residues. CDR3 nucleotides: TGCGCCAGCAGCTTGACAGTCCCGGGGAGGTCTGGGGCCAACGTCCTGACTTTC. Translation: CASSLTVPGRSGANVLTF. Full variable domain (rest looked up from reference TRBV5-1 and TRBJ2-6): KAGVTQTPRYLIKTRGQQVTLSCSPISGHRSVSWYQQTPGQGLQFLFEYFSETQRNKGNFPGRFSGRQFSNSRSEMNVSTLELGDSALYLCASSLTVPGRSGANVLTFGAGSRLTVL.

The V call is TRBV12-1, the J call TRBJ2-5; whether TRBD2, the table's D call, matches the DNA was not checked. TRBV12-1 is given as a pseudogene. The CDR3 has 15 residues. CDR3 in DNA: TGTGCCAGCAGCTTTGCCCGGGGTTTACGGGAGACCCAGTACTTC. This codes for CASSFARGLRETQYF.

The rearrangement joins TRBV19 to TRBJ1-2; 9 bases match TRBD1. J was trimmed by 8 bases and V by 11 bases; bases with no gene match: 12. This CDR3 contains 13 residues. Germline CDR1 is LNHDA and CDR2 is SQIVND (reference sequence). CDR3 sequence: CAGGTGNRYGYTF. The CDR3 DNA reads TGTGCCGGGGGGACAGGGAACAGGTACGGCTACACCTTC.

Details on this clone: Other DNA sequences in the same sample also yield this CDR3. This chain links TRBV2 with TRBJ2-7, with unresolved D. The V end was cut by 2 bases, the J end by 3 bases, with 2 bases between. The CDR3 consists of 11 residues. Germline V CDR1 and CDR2: SNHLY, FYNNEI. The DNA for the CDR3 is TGTGCCAGCAGTGAACTCTACGAGCAGTACTTC. The encoded protein is CASSELYEQYF.

V usage is TRBV18 and J usage is TRBJ1-1; a weak D match, TRBD1 (6 bases). V was clipped by 3 bases and J by 5 bases, with 16 bases between them. The germline gives CDR1 KGHSH, CDR2 LQKENI. This CDR3 has 15 residues. The CDR3 here is CASSPLGAEGTEAFF. The CDR3 DNA reads as TGTGCCAGCTCACCGCTGGGGGCGGAGGGAACTGAAGCTTTCTTT.

The V gene is TRBV30, the J gene TRBJ1-5, with D maybe TRBD1 (5 bases). V shed 7 bases and J shed 5 bases, with 15 bases lying between them. The germline V gene encodes CDR1 GTSNPN and CDR2 SVGIG (reference sequence). This CDR3 is 13 amino acids long. The CDR3 DNA reads TGTGCCTCGGGGATGTGGGGGGATCAGCCCCAGCATTTT. It specifies CASGMWGDQPQHF.

This chain connects TRBV2 to TRBJ1-5, with D perhaps TRBD1 (6 bases). The germline V gene encodes CDR1 SNHLY and CDR2 FYNNEI. Deletions cut 3 bases from V and 6 bases from J, with 12 bases between. This CDR3 has 14 residues. The CDR3 sequence: CASSDRGSGQPQHF. CDR3 in DNA: TGTGCCAGCAGTGACAGGGGCTCAGGTCAGCCCCAGCATTTT.

This CDR3 is CASTGGDLIDQPQHF. CDR3 nucleotide sequence: TGTGCCAGTACCGGGGGCGATTTAATCGATCAGCCCCAGCATTTT. This rearrangement joins TRBV19 to TRBJ1-5; the D gene is possibly TRBD1 (6 bases). V lost 7 bases, J lost 5 bases, and 18 bases lay in between. Germline CDR1 reads LNHDA; CDR2 reads SQIVND (reference sequence). CDR3 length: 15 residues. Together with reference TRBV19 and TRBJ1-5, the CDR3 gives the full variable domain: DGGITQSPKYLFRKEGQNVTLSCEQNLNHDAMYWYRQDPGQGLRLIYYSQIVNDFQKGDIAEGYSVSREKKESFPLTVTSAQKNPTAFYLCASTGGDLIDQPQHFGDGTRLSIL.

This clone was detected only a few times. The chain uses TRBV14 and TRBJ2-1; D possibly corresponds to TRBD2 (7 bases). The CDR3 is made up of 17 amino acids. V was clipped by 1 base and J by 0 bases, with 13 bases between them. Germline V gives CDR1 SGHDN, CDR2 FVKESK. The CDR3 loop is CASSQGQRGGSYNEQFF. The CDR3 DNA reads as TGTGCCAGCAGCCAAGGGCAGAGGGGGGGCTCCTACAATGAGCAGTTCTTC.

The rearrangement links TRBV12-5 to TRBJ1-5; D is uncertain. CDR3 length: 14 residues. Germline-derived CDR1 and CDR2 are LGHNT and FRNRAP. V gave up 9 bases and J gave up 0 bases, with 12 bases separating them. The CDR3 loop reads CASRSGYSNQPQHF. Here the CDR3 DNA reads TGTGCTAGCCGGTCGGGTTATAGCAATCAGCCCCAGCATTTT.